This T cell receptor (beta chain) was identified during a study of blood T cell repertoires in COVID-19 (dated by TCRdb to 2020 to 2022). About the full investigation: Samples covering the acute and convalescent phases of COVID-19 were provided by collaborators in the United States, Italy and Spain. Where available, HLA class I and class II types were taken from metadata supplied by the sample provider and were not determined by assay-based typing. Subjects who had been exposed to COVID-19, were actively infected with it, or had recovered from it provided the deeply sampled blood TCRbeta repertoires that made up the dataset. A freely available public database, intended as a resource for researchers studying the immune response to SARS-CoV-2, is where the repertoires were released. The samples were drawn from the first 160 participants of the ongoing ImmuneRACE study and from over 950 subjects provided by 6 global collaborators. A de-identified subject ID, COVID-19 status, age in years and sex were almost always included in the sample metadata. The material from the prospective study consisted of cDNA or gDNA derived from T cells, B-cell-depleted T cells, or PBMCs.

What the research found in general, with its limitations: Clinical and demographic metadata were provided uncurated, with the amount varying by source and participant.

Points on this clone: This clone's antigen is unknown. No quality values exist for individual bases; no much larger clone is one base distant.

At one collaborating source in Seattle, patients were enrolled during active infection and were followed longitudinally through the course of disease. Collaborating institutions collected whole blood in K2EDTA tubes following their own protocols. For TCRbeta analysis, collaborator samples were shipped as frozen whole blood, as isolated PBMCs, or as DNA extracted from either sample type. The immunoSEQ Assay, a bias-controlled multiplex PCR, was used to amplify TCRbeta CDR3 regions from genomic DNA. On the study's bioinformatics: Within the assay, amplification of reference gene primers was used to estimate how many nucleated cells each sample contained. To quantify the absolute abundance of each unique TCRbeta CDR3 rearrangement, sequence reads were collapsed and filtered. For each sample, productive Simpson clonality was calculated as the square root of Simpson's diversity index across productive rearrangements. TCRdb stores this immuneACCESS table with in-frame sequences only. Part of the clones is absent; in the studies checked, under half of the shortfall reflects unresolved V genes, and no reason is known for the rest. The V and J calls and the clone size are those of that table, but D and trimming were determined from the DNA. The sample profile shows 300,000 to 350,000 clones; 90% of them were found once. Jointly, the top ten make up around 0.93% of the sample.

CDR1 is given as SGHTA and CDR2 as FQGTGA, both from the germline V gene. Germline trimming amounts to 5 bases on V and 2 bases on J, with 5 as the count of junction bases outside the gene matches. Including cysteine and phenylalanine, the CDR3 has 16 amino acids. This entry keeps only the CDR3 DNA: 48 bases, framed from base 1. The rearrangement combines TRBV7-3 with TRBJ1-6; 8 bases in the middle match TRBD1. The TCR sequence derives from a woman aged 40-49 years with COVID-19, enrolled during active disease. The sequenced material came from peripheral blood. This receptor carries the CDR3 CASSRQGRAYNSPLHF. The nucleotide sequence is TGTGCCAGCAGCCGACAGGGGAGGGCCTATAATTCACCCCTCCACTTT. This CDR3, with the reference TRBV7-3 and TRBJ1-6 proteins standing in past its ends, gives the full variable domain GAGVSQTPSNKVTEKGKYVELRCDPISGHTALYWYRQSLGQGPEFLIYFQGTGAADDSGLPNDRFFAVRPEGSVSTLKIQRTERGDSAVYLCASSRQGRAYNSPLHFGNGTRLTVT.